The T cell receptor (beta chain) described here comes from a study of cytomegalovirus exposure and HLA in healthy donors. Study findings and constraints: In an earlier analysis, in 587 donors, most V segments appeared productive either ~90% or ~30% of the time.

A word on this clone: What it binds is unknown.

The primer mix had 60 Vbeta and 13 Jbeta primers. Sequencing used immunoSEQ multiplex PCR; TCRdb keeps in-frame clones, though not all of them. The sample lists about 73,000 clones, roughly 71% seen once, with around 12% in the top ten. Trimming removed 5 bases from V and 4 bases from J; junction bases left unmatched: 6. The CDR3 totals 14 residues. In germline, CDR1 is MNHEY, CDR2 SMNVEV (reference sequence). This chain joins TRBV27 and TRBJ2-7; 9 nucleotides line up with TRBD1. Sequencing input: PBMCs. The TCR originated in a man between 65 and 85 years old in good health and CMV-seronegative. In DNA, the CDR3 is TGTGCCAGCAGTACGGGACAGGGTAGGTACGAGCAGTACTTC. Its translation is CASSTGQGRYEQYF.